The 24 T cell receptor beta chains in this list originate from one sample, sequenced in a study of T cell responses to AZD1222 COVID-19 vaccine. Profiling relied on immunoSEQ multiplex PCR, and the TCRdb table lists in-frame clones only, not all of them. The table records 90,000 to 100,000 clones, 70% to 90% of them present only once. Sequenced here: peripheral blood, sampled on day 0 of AZD1222 vaccination. The receptors come from an adult in good health.

This rearrangement joins TRBV5-1 to TRBJ1-3; D gene uncertain. V dropped 0 bases and J dropped 0 bases, with 16 bases sitting between them. The CDR3 loop spans 18 amino acids. Germline V lookup: CDR1 SGHRS, CDR2 YFSETQ. The CDR3 sequence: CASSLADGRRSSGNTIYF. CDR3 DNA: TGCGCCAGCAGCTTGGCCGATGGGCGTCGGAGCTCTGGAAACACCATATATTTT.

The chain carries TRBV15 and TRBJ1-2; no clear D. The V gene lost 1 base and the J gene lost 4 bases, with 16 bases spanning the gap. The CDR3 is 16 amino acids. Germline-derived CDR1 and CDR2 are LNHNV and YYDKDF (reference sequence). DNA of the CDR3: TGTGCCACCAGCAGAGGCAGCGTTCGGGAGGGCTATGGCTACACCTTC. This encodes CATSRGSVREGYGYTF. Full variable domain (outside the CDR3, taken from reference TRBV15 and TRBJ1-2): DAMVIQNPRYQVTQFGKPVTLSCSQTLNHNVMYWYQQKSSQAPKLLFHYYDKDFNNEADTPDNFQSRRPNTSFCFLDIRSPGLGDTAMYLCATSRGSVREGYGYTFGSGTRLTVV.

This chain uses TRBV6-2 or TRBV6-3 with TRBJ2-7, with 8 bases fitting TRBD2. The CDR3 is 17 residues long. The germline CDR1 and CDR2 sequences are MNHEY and SVGEGT. The CDR3 DNA follows: TGTGCCAGCAGCAGCGGGGGCGCTTCCCCAAGCTCCTATGAGCAGTACGTC. Translated: CASSSGGASPSSYEQYV.

The chain joins TRBV10-3 to TRBJ2-5; no definite D call. The CDR3 is 12 amino acids. Germline loops: CDR1 ENHRY, CDR2 SYGVKD. V lost 0 bases and J 4 bases, leaving 3 bases between the germline ends. CDR3 sequence reads: CAISESRETQYF. The CDR3 DNA reads as TGTGCCATCAGTGAGTCGAGAGAGACCCAGTACTTC.

J is TRBJ1-5 and V is TRBV30; D is unclear. The CDR3 sequence is 13 residues long. Trimming took off 1 base at V and 4 bases at J, with 8 bases between the two ends. In germline, CDR1 is GTSNPN, CDR2 SVGIG (reference sequence). The CDR3 nucleotides read TGTGCCTGGAGTGGAGGGTCGAATCAGCCCCAGCATTTT. It codes for CAWSGGSNQPQHF.

This clone appeared once. CDR3 region: CASGQWETQYF. The DNA of the CDR3 is TGTGCCAGCGGGCAATGGGAGACCCAGTACTTC. The rearrangement joins TRBV25-1 to TRBJ2-5; D is unclear. This CDR3 comprises 11 residues. Germline CDR1 reads MGHDK; CDR2 reads SYGVNS. Trimming stripped 8 bases from V and 5 bases from J, with 9 bases between.

J is TRBJ1-3 and V is TRBV7-9; D not resolved. Germline V gene sequence: CDR1 SEHNR, CDR2 FQNEAQ (reference sequence). V dropped 5 bases and J dropped 0 bases, with 14 bases sitting between them. CDR3 length equals 16 residues. Here the CDR3 DNA reads TGTGCCAGCAGCCCTCCCATAGCTTTCTCTGGAAACACCATATATTTT. Its translation: CASSPPIAFSGNTIYF.

This chain uses TRBV19 with TRBJ1-4; D unclear. The V gene's germline CDR1 is LNHDA and CDR2 SQIVND (reference sequence). The CDR3 contains 15 residues. Trimming took off 3 bases at V and 0 bases at J, with 8 bases between the two ends. CDR3: CASSIPGATNEKLFF. CDR3 coding DNA: TGTGCCAGTAGTATTCCCGGGGCAACTAATGAAAAACTGTTTTTT.

The V gene is TRBV5-4, the J gene TRBJ2-3; D ambiguous. This CDR3 has 13 residues. V dropped 4 bases and J dropped 2 bases, with 8 bases sitting between them. Germline V gene data show CDR1 as SGHNT and CDR2 as YYREEE (reference sequence). CDR3 coding DNA: TGTGCCAGCAGCCCCGAACCCACAGATACGCAGTATTTT. This translates into CASSPEPTDTQYF. Full variable domain (remainder filled in from reference TRBV5-4 and TRBJ2-3): ETGVTQSPTHLIKTRGQQVTLRCSSQSGHNTVSWYQQALGQGPQFIFQYYREEENGRGNFPPRFSGLQFPNYSSELNVNALELDDSALYLCASSPEPTDTQYFGPGTRLTVL.

The rearrangement uses TRBV18 and TRBJ1-1; TRBD1 is a possible D gene (5 bases). The germline V and J ends were trimmed by 3 bases and 6 bases, with 8 bases remaining between them. CDR3 length: 12 residues. Germline lookup yields CDR1 KGHSH and CDR2 LQKENI. The CDR3 is CASSPQGSEAFF. CDR3 DNA: TGTGCCAGCTCACCGCAGGGATCTGAAGCTTTCTTT.

The chain couples TRBV29-1 to TRBJ1-1; weak D call: TRBD1 (5 bases). In germline, CDR1 is SQVTM, CDR2 ANQGSEA. The CDR3 is made up of 13 amino acids. Between the trimmed V and J ends, which lost 5 bases and 5 bases, there was a span of 15 bases. For the CDR3, the DNA is TGCAGCGTTACGGGACTTGTCTTTACTGAAGCTTTCTTT. Translated, it gives CSVTGLVFTEAFF.

The gene calls are TRBV10-3 and TRBJ1-1; the D is unclear. The CDR3 extends over 12 amino acids. The germline gives CDR1 ENHRY, CDR2 SYGVKD. V was pared by 5 bases and J by 0 bases, with 4 bases between. The chain's CDR3 is CAISLMNTEAFF. The CDR3 nucleotides read TGTGCCATCAGTTTAATGAACACTGAAGCTTTCTTT.

This chain uses TRBV12-3 or TRBV12-4 with TRBJ1-2; TRBD1 might be the D (5 bases). The CDR3 runs to 13 residues. V was clipped by 2 bases and J by 8 bases, with 12 bases between them. CDR3 coding DNA: TGTGCCAGCAGTTTACTCAGGGTAGAGGGCTACACCTTC. It yields the protein CASSLLRVEGYTF.

V and J are TRBV11-2 and TRBJ2-1; 7 positions agree with TRBD2. CDR3 length equals 17 residues. From germline, CDR1 is SGHAT and CDR2 FQNNGV. V lost 4 bases, J lost 6 bases, and 15 bases stayed unmatched. The CDR3 sequence is CASSYSGIGGSRNEQFF. The CDR3 region has the DNA TGTGCCAGCAGCTATAGCGGTATTGGCGGGAGTCGCAATGAGCAGTTCTTC.

The V and J genes are TRBV19 and TRBJ1-5, with a possible D match to TRBD1 (5 bases). The CDR3 loop spans 12 amino acids. Trimming pared 7 bases from V and 3 bases from J, leaving 7 bases between. Germline V gene sequence: CDR1 LNHDA, CDR2 SQIVND (reference sequence). For the CDR3, the DNA is TGTGCCAGTACAGGGTTCAATCAGCCCCAGCATTTT. As protein: CASTGFNQPQHF.

The J gene is TRBJ2-7, the V gene TRBV2; D is perhaps TRBD2 (5 bases). V was pared by 4 bases and J by 4 bases, with 8 bases between. This CDR3 region has 12 residues. Looked up from germline, CDR1 is SNHLY and CDR2 is FYNNEI. The CDR3 DNA reads TGTGCCAGCAGTGGGACTTTATACGAGCAGTACGTC. Protein: CASSGTLYEQYV.

The rearrangement links TRBV29-1 to TRBJ2-5; 7 positions match TRBD1. V was clipped by 4 bases and J by 3 bases; unmatched bases: 11. In germline, CDR1 is SQVTM, CDR2 ANQGSEA. The CDR3 consists of 15 residues. CDR3: CSVVKGGQAKETQYF. The CDR3 DNA reads TGCAGCGTTGTGAAAGGCGGACAGGCCAAAGAGACCCAGTACTTC.

The J gene is TRBJ1-6, the V gene TRBV12-3 or TRBV12-4; 8 positions agree with TRBD1. V was clipped by 6 bases and J by 14 bases; unmatched bases: 0. CDR3 size: 10 residues. The CDR3 is CASRGQALHF. CDR3 DNA: TGTGCCAGCAGGGGACAGGCCCTCCACTTT.

The CDR3 coding sequence is TGTGCCATCAGTGAGCTGAGGAAGGGTGAAGCTTTCTTT. It codes for CAISELRKGEAFF. The gene calls are TRBV10-3 and TRBJ1-1; D is uncertain. CDR3 length: 13 residues. V lost 2 bases, J lost 7 bases, and 11 bases lay in between. Per germline, CDR1 ENHRY and CDR2 SYGVKD.

The chain's CDR3 is CSASGAGGYGYTF. The DNA of the CDR3 is TGCAGTGCTAGTGGGGCAGGGGGGTATGGCTACACCTTC. The chain couples TRBV20-1 to TRBJ1-2, with 7 bases fitting TRBD1. Germline V lookup: CDR1 DFQATT, CDR2 SNEGSKA (reference sequence). The trim removed 3 bases at V and 5 bases at J, leaving 6 bases unmatched. The CDR3 covers 13 residues.

This clone was detected only once. The chain has TRBV5-4 and TRBJ2-5; 8 bases match TRBD1. The CDR3 runs 14 residues. Germline lookup yields CDR1 SGHNT and CDR2 YYREEE (reference sequence). The ends lost 3 bases at V and 2 bases at J; junction bases unmatched: 3. CDR3 amino acids: CASSSGTGQETQYF. Written as DNA, the CDR3 is TGTGCCAGCAGCTCCGGGACAGGTCAAGAGACCCAGTACTTC.

This clone was seen just once. The chain joins TRBV6-5 to TRBJ2-7; D ambiguous. Trimming removed 7 bases from V and 1 base from J, with 17 bases in between. From germline, CDR1 is MNHEY and CDR2 SVGAGI. This CDR3 has 15 amino acids. CDR3 protein: CASTHTRAGSYEQYF. The CDR3, as DNA: TGTGCCAGCACCCACACTCGGGCAGGATCCTACGAGCAGTACTTC.

This chain links TRBV2 with TRBJ1-4; no reliable D call. The germline gives CDR1 SNHLY, CDR2 FYNNEI. V was pared by 3 bases and J by 8 bases, with 10 bases between. The CDR3 sequence is 13 residues long. CDR3 protein: CASSDPGVEKLFF. The CDR3 coding sequence is TGTGCCAGCAGTGATCCCGGGGTAGAAAAACTGTTTTTT.

The V and J genes are TRBV4-1 and TRBJ2-7; D not resolved. CDR3 size: 16 residues. Trimming removed 1 base at V and 1 base at J, with 14 bases between. Germline V gene lookup returns CDR1 MGHRA and CDR2 YSYEKL. The CDR3, as DNA: TGCGCCAGCAGCCAAGGAAGTCCCGGGCAGTCCTACGAGCAGTACTTC. The encoded protein is CASSQGSPGQSYEQYF.